The 11 T cell receptor beta chains presented below share a single source sample, sequenced in a study of long-term antiretroviral therapy in people with HIV. The libraries were made with immunoSEQ v3.0 at survey level. Only in-frame clones appear in the TCRdb table, and some are missing; sequencing was by immunoSEQ multiplex PCR. The sample yields about 28,000 clones, approximately 85% seen once. The sequenced sample was unsorted PBMCs, obtained 0.8 years before starting antiretroviral therapy. The source is a young man with HIV.

The V and J genes are TRBV7-9 and TRBJ1-3; D remains unclear. The CDR3 contains 13 residues. Looked up from germline, CDR1 is SEHNR and CDR2 is FQNEAQ (reference sequence). Deletions cut 4 bases from V and 4 bases from J, with 8 bases between. The CDR3: CASSYTQGNTIYF. The CDR3 DNA reads TGTGCCAGCAGCTACACACAGGGAAACACCATATATTTT.

The chain combines TRBV4-2 with TRBJ2-3; no reliable D call. CDR3 size: 16 residues. Germline loops: CDR1 LGHNA, CDR2 YNFKEQ. The V end was cut by 1 base, the J end by 2 bases, with 13 bases between. CDR3 DNA sequence: TGTGCCAGCAGCCAAGTAGCATTCGGAGACACAGATACGCAGTATTTT. Amino acids: CASSQVAFGDTDTQYF.

V usage is TRBV6-6 and J usage is TRBJ2-7; D gene ambiguous. Germline V gene data show CDR1 as MNHNY and CDR2 as SVGAGI (reference sequence). The CDR3 covers 11 residues. The ends were cut back, 3 bases at V and 7 bases at J, with 7 bases in the middle. The CDR3 region has the DNA TGTGCCAGCAGTTATGGTAGGGAGCAGTACTTC. Its translation: CASSYGREQYF.

The chain employs TRBV18 and TRBJ1-2; no clear D. The V gene lost 0 bases and the J gene lost 1 base, with 9 bases spanning the gap. The V gene's germline CDR1 is KGHSH and CDR2 LQKENI. This CDR3 comprises 15 residues. DNA for the CDR3: TGTGCCAGCTCACCACCGCGAGGGATTAACTATGGCTACACCTTC. Protein: CASSPPRGINYGYTF.

V and J are TRBV4-2 and TRBJ2-3; D unresolved. The V and J ends lost 1 base and 0 bases respectively, with 5 bases between them. CDR3 length equals 14 residues. Germline loops: CDR1 LGHNA, CDR2 YNFKEQ. CDR3 bases: TGTGCCAGCAGCCAAGGGACCAGCACAGATACGCAGTATTTT. It is translated as CASSQGTSTDTQYF.

CDR3 protein: CASRLAKAAPRRNEQFF. The CDR3 DNA reads as TGTGCTAGCAGACTAGCGAAGGCGGCCCCCCGTCGAAATGAGCAGTTCTTC. The J gene is TRBJ2-1, the V gene TRBV12-5, with TRBD2 matching over 8 bases. V gave up 9 bases and J gave up 7 bases; unmatched junction bases: 20. In germline, CDR1 is LGHNT, CDR2 FRNRAP. The CDR3 runs 17 residues.

The chain couples TRBV6-1 to TRBJ2-5; D may be TRBD2 (5 bases). This CDR3 contains 14 residues. CDR1 is MNHNS, CDR2 SASEGT, per germline. The V gene lost 6 bases and the J gene lost 5 bases, with 16 bases spanning the gap. The DNA of the CDR3 is TGTGCCAGCAGCCCATTGGGAGTGCGGGAGACCCAGTACTTC. Translated: CASSPLGVRETQYF.

The rearrangement joins TRBV4-1 to TRBJ1-1; D is perhaps TRBD1 (5 bases). CDR1 MGHRA and CDR2 YSYEKL come from the germline V gene. Trimming shortened V by 1 base and J by 7 bases, and 10 bases separated the two germline ends. The CDR3 contains 13 residues. DNA for the CDR3: TGCGCCAGCAGCCAAGTTGCGCAGGGTGAAGCTTTCTTT. Protein sequence: CASSQVAQGEAFF.

J is TRBJ1-2 and V is TRBV7-2; D ambiguous. The CDR3 is 13 residues long. Germline V gene data show CDR1 as SGHTA and CDR2 as FQGNSA. V was shortened by 2 bases and J by 4 bases, with 8 bases between the two germline ends. The CDR3 nucleotides are TGTGCCAGCAGCTTACAGAACGCCTATGGCTACACCTTC. It codes for CASSLQNAYGYTF.

The V gene is TRBV25-1, the J gene TRBJ1-1, with no clear D. The CDR3 has 14 residues. CDR1 is MGHDK, CDR2 SYGVNS, per germline. The V end was cut by 5 bases, the J end by 3 bases, with 13 bases between. Written as DNA, the CDR3 is TGTGCCAGCAGTTACACCTACCACGACACTGAAGCTTTCTTT. This gives the protein CASSYTYHDTEAFF.

As concerns this clone: The junction shows a germline mismatch at one end, possibly a read error. The V and J genes are TRBV7-7 and TRBJ2-5; unclear D gene. Germline CDR1 is SSHAT and CDR2 is FNYEAQ (reference sequence). This CDR3 has 13 residues. The CDR3: CASSVLYQETQYF. The CDR3 DNA follows: TGTGCTAGCAGCGTGCTGTACCAAGAGACCCAGTACTTC.